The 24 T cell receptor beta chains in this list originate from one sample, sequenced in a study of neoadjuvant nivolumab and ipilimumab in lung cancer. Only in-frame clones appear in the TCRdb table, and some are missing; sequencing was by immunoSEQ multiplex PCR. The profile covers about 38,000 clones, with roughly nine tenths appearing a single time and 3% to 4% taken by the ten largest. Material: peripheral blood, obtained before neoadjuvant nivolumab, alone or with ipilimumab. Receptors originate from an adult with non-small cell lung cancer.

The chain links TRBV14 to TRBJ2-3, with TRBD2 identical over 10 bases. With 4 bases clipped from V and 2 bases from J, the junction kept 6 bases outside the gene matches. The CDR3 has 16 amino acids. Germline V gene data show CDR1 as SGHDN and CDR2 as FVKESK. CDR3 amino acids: CASSRGLAVLTDTQYF. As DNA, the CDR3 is TGTGCCAGCAGCCGAGGACTAGCGGTACTCACAGATACGCAGTATTTT.

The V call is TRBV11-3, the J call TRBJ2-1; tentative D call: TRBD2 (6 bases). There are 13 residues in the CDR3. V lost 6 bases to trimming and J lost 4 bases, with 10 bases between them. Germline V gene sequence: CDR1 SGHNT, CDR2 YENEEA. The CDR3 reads CASRGTGYNEQFF. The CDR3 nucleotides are TGTGCCAGCAGGGGGACTGGGTACAATGAGCAGTTCTTC.

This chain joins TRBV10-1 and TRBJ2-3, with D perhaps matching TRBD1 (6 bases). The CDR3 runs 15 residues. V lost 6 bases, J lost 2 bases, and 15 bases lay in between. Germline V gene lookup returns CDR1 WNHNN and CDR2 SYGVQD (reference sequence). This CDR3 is CASRSGTGITDTQYF. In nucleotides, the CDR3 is TGCGCCAGCAGATCGGGAACAGGGATCACAGATACGCAGTATTTT.

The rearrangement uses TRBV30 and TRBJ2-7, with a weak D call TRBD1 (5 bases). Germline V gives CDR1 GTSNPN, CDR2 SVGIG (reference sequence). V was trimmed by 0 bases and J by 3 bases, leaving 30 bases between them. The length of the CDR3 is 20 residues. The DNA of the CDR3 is TGTGCCTGGAGTGTAATCTTTAGGGGTCAACTCCCAAAACCCCACTACGAGCAGTACTTC. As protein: CAWSVIFRGQLPKPHYEQYF.

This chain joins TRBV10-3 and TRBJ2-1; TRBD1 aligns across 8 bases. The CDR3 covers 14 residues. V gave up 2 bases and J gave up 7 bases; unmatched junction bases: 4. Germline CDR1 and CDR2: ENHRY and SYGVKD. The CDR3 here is CAISETGGRNEQFF. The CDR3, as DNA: TGTGCCATCAGTGAGACAGGGGGAAGGAATGAGCAGTTCTTC.

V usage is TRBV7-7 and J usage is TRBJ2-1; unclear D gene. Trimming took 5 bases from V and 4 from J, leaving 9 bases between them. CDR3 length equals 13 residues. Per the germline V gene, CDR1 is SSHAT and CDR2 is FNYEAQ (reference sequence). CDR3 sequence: CASSPQGYNEQFF. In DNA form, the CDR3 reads TGTGCCAGCAGCCCACAAGGGTACAATGAGCAGTTCTTC.

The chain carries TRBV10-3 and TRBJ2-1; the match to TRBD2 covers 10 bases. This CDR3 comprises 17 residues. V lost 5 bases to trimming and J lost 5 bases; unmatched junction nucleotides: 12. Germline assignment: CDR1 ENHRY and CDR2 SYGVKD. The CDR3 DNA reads TGTGCCATCAGTCTTGCAGCGGGAGGGACTCTTAACAATGAGCAGTTCTTC. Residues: CAISLAAGGTLNNEQFF.

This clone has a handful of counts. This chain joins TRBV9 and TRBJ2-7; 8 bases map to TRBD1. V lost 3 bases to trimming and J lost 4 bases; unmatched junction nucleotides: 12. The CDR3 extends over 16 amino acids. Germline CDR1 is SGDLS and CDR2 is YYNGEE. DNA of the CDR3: TGTGCCAGCAGCGGACAGGGGCTCTCCTCCTTATACGAGCAGTACTTC. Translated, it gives CASSGQGLSSLYEQYF.

CDR3 residues: CASSPNSYEQYF. DNA of the CDR3: TGTGCCAGCAGCCCTAACTCCTACGAGCAGTACTTC. This chain links TRBV7-3 with TRBJ2-7, with D unresolved. The CDR3 covers 12 residues. V was trimmed by 5 bases and J by 0 bases, leaving 5 bases between them. Germline loops: CDR1 SGHTA, CDR2 FQGTGA.

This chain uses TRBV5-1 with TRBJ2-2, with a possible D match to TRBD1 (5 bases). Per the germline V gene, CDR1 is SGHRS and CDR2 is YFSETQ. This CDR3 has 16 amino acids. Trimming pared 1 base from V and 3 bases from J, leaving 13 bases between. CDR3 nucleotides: TGCGCCAGCAGCTTGCCCAGGGCAAGAGACACCGGGGAGCTGTTTTTT. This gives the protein CASSLPRARDTGELFF. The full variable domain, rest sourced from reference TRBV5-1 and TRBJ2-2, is KAGVTQTPRYLIKTRGQQVTLSCSPISGHRSVSWYQQTPGQGLQFLFEYFSETQRNKGNFPGRFSGRQFSNSRSEMNVSTLELGDSALYLCASSLPRARDTGELFFGEGSRLTVL.

The CDR3 loop is CASSLMDEQFF. The CDR3 bases are TGCGCCAGCAGCCTTATGGATGAGCAGTTCTTC. The rearrangement links TRBV5-1 to TRBJ2-1; no reliable D call. Germline lookup yields CDR1 SGHRS and CDR2 YFSETQ. With 4 bases removed from V and 8 bases from J, the gap between germline ends came to 7 bases. This CDR3 is 11 amino acids long.

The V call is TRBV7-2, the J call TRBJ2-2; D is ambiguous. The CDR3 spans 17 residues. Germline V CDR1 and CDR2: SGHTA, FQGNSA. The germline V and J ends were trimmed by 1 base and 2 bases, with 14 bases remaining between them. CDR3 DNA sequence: TGTGCCAGCAGCTTAGGGGCTAGAGTGATTAACACCGGGGAGCTGTTTTTT. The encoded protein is CASSLGARVINTGELFF.

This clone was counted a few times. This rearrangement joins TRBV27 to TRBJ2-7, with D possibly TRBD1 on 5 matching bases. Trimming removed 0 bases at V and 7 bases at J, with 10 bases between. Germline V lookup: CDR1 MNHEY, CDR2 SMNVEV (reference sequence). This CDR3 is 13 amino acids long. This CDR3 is CASSLSGAREQYF. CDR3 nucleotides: TGTGCCAGCAGTTTATCAGGGGCGCGGGAGCAGTACTTC.

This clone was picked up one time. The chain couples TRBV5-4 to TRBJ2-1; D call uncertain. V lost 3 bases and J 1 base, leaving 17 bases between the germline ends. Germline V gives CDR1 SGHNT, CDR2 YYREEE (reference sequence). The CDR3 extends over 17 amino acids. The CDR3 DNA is TGTGCCAGCAGCTGGGGAACTCCAGTAGAATCCTACAATGAGCAGTTCTTC. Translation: CASSWGTPVESYNEQFF.

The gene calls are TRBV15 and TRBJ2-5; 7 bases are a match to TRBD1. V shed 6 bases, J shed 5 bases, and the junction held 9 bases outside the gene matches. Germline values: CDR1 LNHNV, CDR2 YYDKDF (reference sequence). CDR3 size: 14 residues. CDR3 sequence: CATSERGLGETQYF. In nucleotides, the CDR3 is TGTGCCACCAGTGAGAGGGGGCTGGGGGAGACCCAGTACTTC.

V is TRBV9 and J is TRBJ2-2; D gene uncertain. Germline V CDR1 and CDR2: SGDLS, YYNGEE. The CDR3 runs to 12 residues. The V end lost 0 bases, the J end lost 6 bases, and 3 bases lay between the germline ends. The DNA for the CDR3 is TGTGCCAGCAGCGTAGCGGCCGGGGAGCTGTTTTTT. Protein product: CASSVAAGELFF.

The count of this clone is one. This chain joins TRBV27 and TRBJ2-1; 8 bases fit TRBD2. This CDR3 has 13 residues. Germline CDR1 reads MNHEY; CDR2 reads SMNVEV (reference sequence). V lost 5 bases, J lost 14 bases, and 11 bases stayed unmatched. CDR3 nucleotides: TGTGCCAGCAGTCCTGGCGGGGGGCCGAAGGAGTTCTTC. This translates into CASSPGGGPKEFF.

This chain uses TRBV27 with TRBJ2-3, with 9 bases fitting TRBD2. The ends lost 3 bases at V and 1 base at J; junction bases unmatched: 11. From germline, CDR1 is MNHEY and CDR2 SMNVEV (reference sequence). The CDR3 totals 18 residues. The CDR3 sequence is CASSFSLSAGGRTDTQYF. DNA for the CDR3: TGTGCCAGCAGTTTCTCTTTGTCAGCGGGAGGTCGCACAGATACGCAGTATTTT.

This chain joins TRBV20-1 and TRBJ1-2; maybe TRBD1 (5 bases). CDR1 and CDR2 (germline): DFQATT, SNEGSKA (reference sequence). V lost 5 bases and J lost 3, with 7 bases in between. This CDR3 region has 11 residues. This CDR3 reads CSAGRDYGYTF. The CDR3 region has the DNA TGCAGTGCTGGCAGGGACTATGGCTACACCTTC.

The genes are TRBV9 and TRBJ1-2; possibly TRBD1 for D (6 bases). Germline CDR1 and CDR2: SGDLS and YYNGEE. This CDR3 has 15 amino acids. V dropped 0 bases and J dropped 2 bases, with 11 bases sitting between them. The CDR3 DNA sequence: TGTGCCAGCAGCGTAGAGGCCAGGGGAAACTATGGCTACACCTTC. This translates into CASSVEARGNYGYTF.

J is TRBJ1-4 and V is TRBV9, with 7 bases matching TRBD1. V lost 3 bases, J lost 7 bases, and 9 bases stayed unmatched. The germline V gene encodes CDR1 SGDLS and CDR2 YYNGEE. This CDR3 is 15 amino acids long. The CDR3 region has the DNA TGTGCCAGCAGCGCTGACAGGGCCCGTGGTGAAAAACTGTTTTTT. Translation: CASSADRARGEKLFF. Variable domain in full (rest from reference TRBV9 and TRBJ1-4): DSGVTQTPKHLITATGQRVTLRCSPRSGDLSVYWYQQSLDQGLQFLIQYYNGEERAKGNILERFSAQQFPDLHSELNLSSLELGDSALYFCASSADRARGEKLFFGSGTQLSVL.

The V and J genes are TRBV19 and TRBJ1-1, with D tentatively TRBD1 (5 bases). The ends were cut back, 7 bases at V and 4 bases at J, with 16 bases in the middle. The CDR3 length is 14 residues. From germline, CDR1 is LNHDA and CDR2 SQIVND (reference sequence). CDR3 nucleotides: TGTGCCAGTACCTATAGTGGGGGGAGCACTGAAGCTTTCTTT. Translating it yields CASTYSGGSTEAFF.

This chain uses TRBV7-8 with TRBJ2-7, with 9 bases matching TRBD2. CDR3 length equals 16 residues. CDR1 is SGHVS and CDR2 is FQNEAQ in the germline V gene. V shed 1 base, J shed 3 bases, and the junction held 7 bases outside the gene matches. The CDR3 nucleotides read TGTGCCAGCAGCTTAGAGGCATTAGCGGGAGTCTACGAGCAGTACTTC. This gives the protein CASSLEALAGVYEQYF.

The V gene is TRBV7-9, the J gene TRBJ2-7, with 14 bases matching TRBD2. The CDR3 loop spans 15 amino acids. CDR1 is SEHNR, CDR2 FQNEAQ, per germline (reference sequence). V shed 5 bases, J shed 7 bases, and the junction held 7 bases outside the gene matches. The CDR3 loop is CASSAGTSGSDEQYF. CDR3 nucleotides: TGTGCCAGCAGCGCCGGGACTAGCGGGAGTGATGAGCAGTACTTC.